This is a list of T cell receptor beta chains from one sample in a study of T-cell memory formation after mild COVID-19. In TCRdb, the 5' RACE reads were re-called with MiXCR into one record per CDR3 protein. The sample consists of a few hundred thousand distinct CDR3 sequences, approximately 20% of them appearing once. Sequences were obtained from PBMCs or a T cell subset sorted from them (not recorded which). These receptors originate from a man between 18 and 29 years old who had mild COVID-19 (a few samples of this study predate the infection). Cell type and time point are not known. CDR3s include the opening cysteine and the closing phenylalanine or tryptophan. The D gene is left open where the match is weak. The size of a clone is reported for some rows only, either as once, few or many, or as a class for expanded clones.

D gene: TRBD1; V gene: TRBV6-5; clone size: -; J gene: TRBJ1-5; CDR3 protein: CASSAGGRQPQHF; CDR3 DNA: TGTGCCAGCAGTGCAGGGGGCAGGCAGCCCCAGCATTTT
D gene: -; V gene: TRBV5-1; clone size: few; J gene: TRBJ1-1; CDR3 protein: CASSVMGTATEAFF; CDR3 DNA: TGCGCCAGCAGCGTAATGGGGACGGCAACTGAAGCTTTCTTT
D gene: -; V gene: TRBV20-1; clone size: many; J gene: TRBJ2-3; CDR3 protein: CSAAQSGSGTDTQYF; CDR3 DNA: TGCAGTGCAGCGCAAAGCGGGTCCGGCACAGATACGCAGTATTTT
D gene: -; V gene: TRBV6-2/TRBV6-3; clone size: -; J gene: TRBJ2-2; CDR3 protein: CASSYLNTGELFF; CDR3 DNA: TGTGCCAGCAGTTACCTGAACACCGGGGAGCTGTTTTTT
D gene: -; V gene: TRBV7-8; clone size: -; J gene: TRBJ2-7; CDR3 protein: CASNQRSGEQYF; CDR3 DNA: TGTGCCAGCAACCAAAGGAGCGGCGAGCAGTACTTC
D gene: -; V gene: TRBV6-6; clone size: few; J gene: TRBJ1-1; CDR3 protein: CASSYGDGYTEAFF; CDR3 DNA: TGTGCCAGCAGTTACGGAGACGGATACACTGAAGCTTTCTTT
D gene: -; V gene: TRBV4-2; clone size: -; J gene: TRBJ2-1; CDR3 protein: CASSLQDSPYEQFF; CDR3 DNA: TGTGCCAGCAGCCTGCAGGACAGTCCATATGAGCAGTTCTTC
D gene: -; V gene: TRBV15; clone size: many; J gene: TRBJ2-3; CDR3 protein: CATSRDTDTQYF; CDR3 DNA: TGTGCCACCAGCAGAGACACAGATACGCAGTATTTT
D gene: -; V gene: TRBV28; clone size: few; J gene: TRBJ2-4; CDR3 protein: CASSSGAAKNIQYF; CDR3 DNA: TGTGCCAGCAGTTCAGGGGCGGCCAAAAACATTCAGTACTTC
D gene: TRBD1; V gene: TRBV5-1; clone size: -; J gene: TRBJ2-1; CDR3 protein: CASSLGTANEQFF; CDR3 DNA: TGCGCCAGCAGCCTCGGGACAGCCAATGAGCAGTTCTTC
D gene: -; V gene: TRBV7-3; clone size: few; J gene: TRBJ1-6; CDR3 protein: CASSLIGGDSLSPLHF; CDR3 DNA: TGTGCCAGCAGCTTAATTGGAGGAGATTCACTTTCACCCCTCCACTTT
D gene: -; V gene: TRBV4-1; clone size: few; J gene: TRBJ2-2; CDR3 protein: CASSQDLGYYGELFF; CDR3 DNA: TGCGCCAGCAGCCAAGATCTGGGCTATTACGGGGAGCTGTTTTTT
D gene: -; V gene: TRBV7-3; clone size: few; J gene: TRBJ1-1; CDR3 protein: CASSLMASGTGGTEAFF; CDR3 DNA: TGTGCCAGCAGCTTAATGGCTTCGGGGACGGGCGGGACTGAAGCTTTCTTT
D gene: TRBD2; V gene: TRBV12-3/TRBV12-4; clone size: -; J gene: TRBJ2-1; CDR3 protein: CASSFLPGGYNEQFF; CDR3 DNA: TGTGCCAGCAGTTTCCTCCCGGGGGGGTACAATGAGCAGTTCTTC
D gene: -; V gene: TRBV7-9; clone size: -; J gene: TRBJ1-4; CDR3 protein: CASSDPTGVREKLFF; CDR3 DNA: TGTGCCAGCAGCGACCCGACAGGAGTAAGAGAAAAACTGTTTTTT
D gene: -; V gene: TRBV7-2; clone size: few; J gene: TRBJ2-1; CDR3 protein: CASSWNPYREQFF; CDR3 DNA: TGTGCCAGCAGCTGGAATCCATACAGGGAGCAGTTCTTC
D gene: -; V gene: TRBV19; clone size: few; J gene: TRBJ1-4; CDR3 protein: CATEYYEKLFF; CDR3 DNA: TGTGCCACCGAGTACTATGAAAAACTGTTTTTT
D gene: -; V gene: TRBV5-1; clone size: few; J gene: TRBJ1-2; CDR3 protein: CASSLDAANYGYTF; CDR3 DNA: TGCGCCAGCAGCTTGGATGCAGCTAACTATGGCTACACCTTC
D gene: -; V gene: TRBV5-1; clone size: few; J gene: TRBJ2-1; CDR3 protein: CASSTPTEAAKSSYNEQFF; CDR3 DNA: TGCGCCAGCAGCACCCCCACCGAGGCGGCAAAGAGCTCCTACAATGAGCAGTTCTTC
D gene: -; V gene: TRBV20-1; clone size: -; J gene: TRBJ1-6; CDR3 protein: CSAHTAGFGNSPLHF; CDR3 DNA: TGCAGTGCGCATACCGCAGGGTTCGGTAATTCACCCCTCCACTTT
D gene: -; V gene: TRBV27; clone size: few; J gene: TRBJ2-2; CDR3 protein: CASRRGSSGTGELFF; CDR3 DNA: TGTGCCAGCAGGAGGGGATCCTCAGGGACCGGGGAGCTGTTTTTT
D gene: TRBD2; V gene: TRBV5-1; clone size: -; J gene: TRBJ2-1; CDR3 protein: CASSPGTSGVYNEQFF; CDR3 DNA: TGCGCCAGCAGCCCCGGGACTAGCGGGGTATACAATGAGCAGTTCTTC
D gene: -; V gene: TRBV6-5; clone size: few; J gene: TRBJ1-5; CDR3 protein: CASSYSSGSRPQHF; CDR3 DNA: TGTGCCAGCAGTTACTCCTCCGGGAGCCGGCCCCAGCATTTT
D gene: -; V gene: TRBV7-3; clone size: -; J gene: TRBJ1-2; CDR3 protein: CASSLTGQAPNYGYTF; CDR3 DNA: TGTGCCAGCAGCTTAACGGGCCAGGCCCCTAACTATGGCTACACCTTC
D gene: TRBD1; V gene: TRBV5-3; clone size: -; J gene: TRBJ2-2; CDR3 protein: CARSLRQGASTGELFF; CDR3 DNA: TGTGCCAGAAGCTTGAGGCAGGGGGCTAGCACCGGGGAGCTGTTTTTT
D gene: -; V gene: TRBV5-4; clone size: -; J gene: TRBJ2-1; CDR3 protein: CASSFGPEQFF; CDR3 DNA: TGTGCCAGCAGCTTTGGCCCCGAGCAGTTCTTC
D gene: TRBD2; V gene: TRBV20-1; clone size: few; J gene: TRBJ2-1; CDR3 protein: CSAPGTSVHNEQFF; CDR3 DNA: TGCAGTGCCCCCGGGACTAGCGTTCACAATGAGCAGTTCTTC
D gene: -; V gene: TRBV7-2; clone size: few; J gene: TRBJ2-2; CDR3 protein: CASSPYSYPGNTGELFF; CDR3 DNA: TGTGCCAGCAGCCCATACTCGTATCCGGGTAACACCGGGGAGCTGTTTTTT
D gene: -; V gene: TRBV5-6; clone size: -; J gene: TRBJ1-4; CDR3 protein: CASSYSGNPTPNEKLFF; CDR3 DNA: TGTGCCAGCAGCTACTCCGGGAACCCTACTCCTAATGAAAAACTGTTTTTT
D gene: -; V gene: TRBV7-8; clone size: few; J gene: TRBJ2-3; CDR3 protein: CASSGEIDTQYF; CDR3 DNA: TGTGCCAGCAGCGGAGAAATAGATACGCAGTATTTT
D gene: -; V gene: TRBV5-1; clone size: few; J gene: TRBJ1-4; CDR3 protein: CASSFEGRNEKLFF; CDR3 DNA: TGCGCCAGCAGCTTCGAGGGCCGAAATGAAAAACTGTTTTTT